Listed below are T cell receptor beta chains from one sample, sequenced in a study of CD8 T cells in Susac syndrome. In TCRdb, the immunoSEQ multiplex PCR reads were re-called with MiXCR into one record per CDR3 protein. Of approximately 110,000 distinct CDR3 sequences listed, around 94% are singletons. Sequenced material: CD4+ T cells from PBMCs. The source of these receptors is a human donor in good health. The CDR3 runs from the conserved cysteine through the conserved F or W. A D gene is named only where the DNA matches it firmly.

TRBD2,TRBJ2-3,13,TRBV27,CASRGLAPDTQYF,TGTGCCAGCAGGGGACTAGCCCCAGATACGCAGTATTTT
TRBD2,TRBJ2-1,16,TRBV2,CASSRGLAGGYNEQFF,TGTGCCAGCAGTCGGGGACTAGCGGGAGGTTACAATGAGCAGTTCTTC
.,TRBJ1-1,14,TRBV3-1,CASSQSQGETEAFF,TGTGCCAGCAGCCAGAGTCAGGGAGAAACTGAAGCTTTCTTT
TRBD2,TRBJ2-7,15,TRBV20-1,CSAAGGRLAASEQYF,TGCAGTGCCGCGGGAGGGCGGCTAGCGGCCAGCGAGCAGTACTTC
.,TRBJ2-2,15,TRBV11-2,CASSPTYRDIGELFF,TGTGCCAGCAGCCCCACGTACAGGGATATCGGGGAGCTGTTTTTT
.,TRBJ2-2,15,TRBV28,CASSLGGNRPGELFF,TGTGCCAGCAGTTTAGGAGGGAACAGGCCCGGGGAGCTGTTTTTT
TRBD1,TRBJ2-5,19,TRBV20-1,CSARVDPRDRASYQETQYF,TGCAGTGCTAGAGTGGACCCAAGAGACAGGGCTTCGTACCAAGAGACCCAGTACTTC
.,TRBJ2-1,16,TRBV18,CASSPRSGTSYNEQFF,TGTGCCAGCTCACCCCGTAGCGGAACCTCCTACAATGAGCAGTTCTTC
.,TRBJ2-2,15,TRBV7-9,CASSLSGSNTGELFF,TGTGCCAGCAGCTTATCAGGGTCCAACACCGGGGAGCTGTTTTTT
TRBD1,TRBJ1-1,17,TRBV6-1,CASSEKTGTGGWTEAFF,TGTGCCAGCAGTGAGAAGACCGGGACAGGGGGGTGGACTGAAGCTTTCTTT
.,TRBJ1-5,16,TRBV18,CASSPRGVYGNQPQHF,TGTGCCAGCTCACCACGAGGGGTGTATGGCAATCAGCCCCAGCATTTT
.,TRBJ1-1,14,TRBV27,CASTPRPGVTEAFF,TGTGCCAGCACACCCAGGCCGGGCGTCACTGAAGCTTTCTTT
.,TRBJ1-1,15,TRBV5-1,CASSLAPRGDTEAFF,TGCGCCAGCAGCTTGGCCCCCAGGGGAGACACTGAAGCTTTCTTT
TRBD1,TRBJ1-1,12,TRBV27,CASSLTGTGSFF,TGTGCCAGCAGTCTTACAGGGACAGGGTCTTTCTTT
TRBD2,TRBJ2-3,14,TRBV30,CAWTPGLGTDTQYF,TGTGCCTGGACTCCGGGACTAGGGACAGATACGCAGTATTTT
TRBD2,TRBJ2-1,14,TRBV12-5,CASTPSGTYNEQFF,TGTGCTAGTACCCCTAGCGGGACCTACAATGAGCAGTTCTTC
TRBD2,TRBJ2-1,18,TRBV14,CASSHVAGGQRSYNEQFF,TGTGCCAGCAGCCATGTGGCGGGAGGGCAAAGATCCTACAATGAGCAGTTCTTC
TRBD2,TRBJ2-7,15,TRBV14,CASSQVLAGANEQYF,TGTGCCAGCAGCCAAGTACTAGCGGGAGCCAACGAGCAGTACTTC
TRBD2,TRBJ2-7,15,TRBV4-1,CASSQVSGRSHEQYF,TGCGCCAGCAGCCAAGTTAGCGGGAGGTCCCACGAGCAGTACTTC
.,TRBJ1-1,12,TRBV29-1,CSVVRVNTEAFF,TGCAGCGTTGTCAGGGTGAACACTGAAGCTTTCTTT